These 29 T cell receptor beta chains share one sample of origin, sequenced in a study of spatial heterogeneity in lung cancer. General observations from the study: How many expanded intratumoral alpha and beta TCRs were present tracked the tumor mutation count, which was a count of nonsynonymous mutations.

TCRdb re-derived calls from the 5' RACE reads in MiXCR, one entry per CDR3 protein. The sample comprises 15,000 to 20,000 distinct CDR3 sequences, roughly 6.5% of which are singletons, and 3% to 4% rests with the top ten. Regarding time point: sample taken at primary tumor resection. These TCRs' antigens remain unknown. The sequencing used lung tumor tissue, collected at surgery. These receptors all stem from a female donor with early-stage non-small cell lung cancer.

At least ten counts were recorded for this clonotype. V gene TRBV7-8 combines with J gene TRBJ2-5, with 11 bases that match TRBD2. The V and J ends lost 4 bases and 5 bases, in that order; junction bases with no gene match: 12. The CDR3 loop spans 17 amino acids. CDR1 is SGHVS and CDR2 is FQNEAQ in the germline V gene. As DNA, the CDR3 is TGTGCCAGCAGCTCCCCACCGATAGCGGGAGGGCTGGAGACCCAGTACTTC. Encoded protein: CASSSPPIAGGLETQYF.

This clonotype was seen many times. The chain employs TRBV7-8 and TRBJ2-7; D may be TRBD1 (6 bases). Germline CDR1 reads SGHVS; CDR2 reads FQNEAQ. The CDR3 runs 14 residues. V gave up 4 bases and J gave up 3 bases, with 13 bases separating them. The CDR3 sequence: CASSSRAGVYEQYF. The CDR3, as DNA: TGTGCCAGCAGCTCAAGAGCAGGGGTCTACGAGCAGTACTTC.

This clonotype has ten or more counts. The DNA of the CDR3 is TGTGCCAGCAGCTTACGCCAGGACAGCGAAAAACTGTTTTTT. Translation: CASSLRQDSEKLFF. The V call is TRBV7-2, the J call TRBJ1-4, with D perhaps matching TRBD1 (6 bases). CDR3 length equals 14 residues. CDR1 and CDR2 from the germline V gene are SGHTA and FQGNSA. Trimming left V 2 bases short and J 8 bases short, with 12 bases between.

This clonotype has a count of ten or more. V is TRBV7-9 and J is TRBJ2-5; D uncertain. V shed 2 bases and J shed 7 bases, with 14 bases lying between them. The CDR3 has 14 amino acids. Germline CDR1 and CDR2: SEHNR and FQNEAQ (reference sequence). DNA for the CDR3: TGTGCCAGCAGCTTAAACACGGGTGGATCGACCCAGTACTTC. The encoded protein is CASSLNTGGSTQYF.

This clonotype was counted at least ten times. The chain is built from TRBV20-1 and TRBJ2-2; 10 bases agree with TRBD2. Trimming cost V 6 bases and J 6 bases; bases outside gene matches: 13. Germline CDR1 and CDR2: DFQATT and SNEGSKA (reference sequence). The CDR3 has 16 residues. CDR3 loop: CSAKVASGSFAGELFF. Here the CDR3 DNA reads TGCAGTGCAAAAGTCGCTAGCGGGAGCTTCGCCGGGGAGCTGTTTTTT.

This clonotype was seen ten or more times. V usage is TRBV5-1 and J usage is TRBJ2-3; 8 bases agree with TRBD1. Germline V gives CDR1 SGHRS, CDR2 YFSETQ. The J segment lost 5 bases and the V segment lost 4 bases, leaving 9 bases of the junction unmatched. The CDR3 runs to 15 residues. The chain's CDR3 is CASSPGTGVGDTQYF. As DNA, the CDR3 is TGCGCCAGCAGCCCCGGGACAGGAGTAGGAGATACGCAGTATTTT.

This clonotype is medium-sized. This chain uses TRBV20-1 with TRBJ1-2, with 8 bases lining up with TRBD1. CDR1 is DFQATT and CDR2 is SNEGSKA in the germline V gene (reference sequence). CDR3 length equals 14 residues. V lost 2 bases to trimming and J lost 10 bases; unmatched junction nucleotides: 12. CDR3 bases: TGCAGTGCTAGACCGCGGACAGGGAATTTCGTCTACACCTTC. This codes for CSARPRTGNFVYTF.

This clonotype was found many times. J is TRBJ2-1 and V is TRBV7-2, with D hard to call. The germline CDR1 and CDR2 sequences are SGHTA and FQGNSA. Trimming stripped 6 bases from V and 7 bases from J, with 13 bases between. The CDR3 loop spans 13 amino acids. DNA for the CDR3: TGTGCCAGCAGGGCTTACCCCCAGAATGAGCAGTTCTTC. It encodes CASRAYPQNEQFF.

This clonotype was counted at least ten times. CDR3 sequence: CASSPEGGVGLATEAFF. The CDR3 nucleotides are TGCGCCAGCAGCCCCGAAGGGGGGGTCGGCTTAGCCACTGAAGCTTTCTTT. The rearrangement links TRBV4-1 to TRBJ1-1; maybe TRBD1 (6 bases). This CDR3 region has 17 residues. Germline V gives CDR1 MGHRA, CDR2 YSYEKL. Trimming shortened V by 4 bases and J by 4 bases, and 22 bases separated the two germline ends.

At least ten counts were recorded for this clonotype. The J gene is TRBJ2-3, the V gene TRBV4-3; D is perhaps TRBD2 (5 bases). The CDR3 runs 16 residues. The germline gives CDR1 LGHNA, CDR2 YSLEER. Trimming shortened V by 3 bases and J by 0 bases, and 13 bases separated the two germline ends. The CDR3 protein is CASSQLGRGSTDTQYF. DNA for the CDR3: TGCGCCAGCAGCCAGCTAGGTCGCGGGAGCACAGATACGCAGTATTTT.

The chain joins TRBV20-1 to TRBJ1-5; D not resolved. Trimming left V 3 bases short and J 5 bases short, with 11 bases between. Germline-derived CDR1 and CDR2 are DFQATT and SNEGSKA (reference sequence). CDR3 length: 13 residues. CDR3: CSARSQIDQPQHF. CDR3 nucleotides: TGCAGTGCTAGGAGCCAGATCGATCAGCCCCAGCATTTT.

There are a few counts of this clonotype. The V call is TRBV5-6, the J call TRBJ1-1, with a possible D match to TRBD1 (5 bases). The CDR3 is 15 residues long. Trimming pared 0 bases from V and 0 bases from J, leaving 9 bases between. Per the germline V gene, CDR1 is SGHDT and CDR2 is YYEEEE. For the CDR3, the DNA is TGTGCCAGCAGCTTGGAAAGAGGGGTGAACACTGAAGCTTTCTTT. Protein product: CASSLERGVNTEAFF.

This clonotype was seen repeatedly, ten times or more. The V gene is TRBV28, the J gene TRBJ2-5; TRBD2 aligns across 10 bases. CDR1 and CDR2 (germline): MDHEN, SYDVKM. The CDR3 loop spans 16 amino acids. V was clipped by 6 bases and J by 5 bases; unmatched bases: 12. The CDR3 coding sequence is TGTGCCAGCAGCCCCCAACTGACTAGCGGGTGGGAGACCCAGTACTTC. This gives the protein CASSPQLTSGWETQYF.

The rearrangement uses TRBV5-1 and TRBJ2-3; 11 nucleotides line up with TRBD2. Germline V gene lookup returns CDR1 SGHRS and CDR2 YFSETQ. CDR3 length: 17 amino acids. Unmatched junction bases numbered 12, after V lost 7 bases and J lost 2 bases. CDR3 protein: CASAGRLAGIFTDTQYF. Here the CDR3 DNA reads TGCGCCAGCGCGGGTCGACTAGCGGGAATTTTCACAGATACGCAGTATTTT.

This clonotype was observed many times. This chain connects TRBV28 to TRBJ2-5, with 11 bases aligning to TRBD2. CDR1 MDHEN and CDR2 SYDVKM come from the germline V gene. Losses at the gene ends were 5 bases for V and 2 bases for J; bases not matched to a gene: 7. The CDR3 runs to 16 residues. CDR3 protein: CASSPSGLAVQETQYF. The CDR3 nucleotides read TGTGCCAGCAGTCCCTCGGGACTAGCGGTTCAAGAGACCCAGTACTTC.

This clonotype was recorded a few times. The chain employs TRBV27 and TRBJ2-5; tentatively, D is TRBD1 or TRBD2 (5 bases each). Germline V CDR1 and CDR2: MNHEY, SMNVEV (reference sequence). This CDR3 contains 17 residues. Trimming took 0 bases from V and 5 from J, leaving 19 bases between them. The CDR3 region is CASSLSGVARALETQYF. For the CDR3, the DNA is TGTGCCAGCAGTTTATCGGGGGTAGCAAGGGCGTTGGAGACCCAGTACTTC.

This clonotype is medium-sized within its sample. The chain couples TRBV6-2 or TRBV6-3 to TRBJ1-5; D unclear. Germline V gene data show CDR1 as MNHEY and CDR2 as SVGEGT. V was cut by 2 bases and J by 2 bases, with 16 bases left in between. The CDR3 contains 17 residues. The CDR3 loop is CASSYKGSGWRNQPQHF. The CDR3, as DNA: TGTGCCAGCAGTTACAAGGGTTCGGGGTGGCGCAATCAGCCCCAGCATTTT.

The chain links TRBV13 to TRBJ1-2, with 8 nucleotides matching TRBD1. Germline trimming cut 4 bases from V and 0 bases from J; bases unmatched to any gene: 10. The CDR3 loop spans 17 amino acids. Germline-derived CDR1 and CDR2 are PRHDT and FYEKMQ (reference sequence). The CDR3: CASSSSRTGRPNYGYTF. In nucleotides, the CDR3 is TGTGCCAGCAGCTCGTCCCGGACAGGGAGGCCTAACTATGGCTACACCTTC.

This clonotype was observed many times. V and J are TRBV6-5 and TRBJ2-4; 9 positions agree with TRBD1. Germline assignment: CDR1 MNHEY and CDR2 SVGAGI. Germline trimming cut 4 bases from V and 9 bases from J; bases unmatched to any gene: 7. The CDR3 is 14 amino acids. The CDR3 reads CASSFRTGGFIQYF. CDR3 DNA: TGTGCCAGCAGTTTTCGTACAGGGGGCTTCATTCAGTACTTC.

This clonotype was seen ten or more times. This chain uses TRBV4-2 with TRBJ2-7, with a weak D call TRBD1 (6 bases). The CDR3 is 14 amino acids. CDR1 is LGHNA, CDR2 YNFKEQ, per germline. V dropped 1 base and J dropped 5 bases, with 12 bases sitting between them. The CDR3 loop is CASSQVGGEDEQYF. The CDR3 bases are TGTGCCAGCAGCCAAGTAGGGGGTGAGGACGAGCAGTACTTC.

This clonotype was recorded many times. This chain joins TRBV30 and TRBJ2-2, with unresolved D. The germline V and J ends were trimmed by 1 base and 7 bases, with 13 bases remaining between them. The CDR3 runs 14 residues. Germline lookup yields CDR1 GTSNPN and CDR2 SVGIG (reference sequence). The CDR3 protein is CAWSAYHRGGELFF. Written as DNA, the CDR3 is TGTGCCTGGAGTGCCTATCATCGAGGCGGGGAGCTGTTTTTT.

The V gene is TRBV5-1, the J gene TRBJ1-1, with D unresolved. Trimming removed 2 bases from V and 1 base from J, with 9 bases in between. Germline CDR1 reads SGHRS; CDR2 reads YFSETQ. The CDR3 extends over 14 amino acids. The CDR3 loop reads CASSFIDSNTEAFF. For the CDR3, the DNA is TGCGCCAGCAGCTTCATTGATTCGAACACTGAAGCTTTCTTT.

This clonotype showed up many times. In nucleotides, the CDR3 is TGCAGCGTTGGTCCCGCAGGGGGGTTTAATGAAAAACTGTTTTTT. Translation: CSVGPAGGFNEKLFF. This chain links TRBV29-1 with TRBJ1-4, with 7 positions matching TRBD1. The CDR3 consists of 15 residues. Germline-derived CDR1 and CDR2 are SQVTM and ANQGSEA. Trimming removed 4 bases from V and 4 bases from J; junction bases left unmatched: 9.

In this sample, this clonotype turned up many times. The V gene is TRBV20-1, the J gene TRBJ2-1; D is ambiguous. The V gene's germline CDR1 is DFQATT and CDR2 SNEGSKA (reference sequence). The V and J ends lost 3 bases and 0 bases respectively, with 12 bases between them. The CDR3 is made up of 15 amino acids. CDR3 sequence: CSASSPQNSYNEQFF. The CDR3 coding sequence is TGCAGTGCTAGTTCTCCCCAGAACTCCTACAATGAGCAGTTCTTC.

This clonotype was counted many times. The chain uses TRBV27 and TRBJ2-1, with 10 bases that match TRBD2. Looked up from germline, CDR1 is MNHEY and CDR2 is SMNVEV (reference sequence). Trimming cost V 3 bases and J 4 bases; bases outside gene matches: 6. The CDR3 extends over 16 amino acids. This CDR3 is CASSFPQRGGYNEQFF. The CDR3 coding sequence is TGTGCCAGCAGTTTCCCCCAGCGGGGGGGATACAATGAGCAGTTCTTC.

Ten or more counts support this clonotype. This chain links TRBV5-5 with TRBJ2-7, with unresolved D. The CDR3 is 14 residues long. The V gene lost 0 bases and the J gene lost 1 base, with 8 bases spanning the gap. The germline V gene has CDR1 SGHKS and CDR2 YYEKEE (reference sequence). The chain's CDR3 is CASSLVAVSYEQYF. CDR3 nucleotides: TGTGCCAGCAGCTTGGTTGCGGTATCCTACGAGCAGTACTTC.

This clonotype was found a few times. Written as DNA, the CDR3 is TGCGCCAGCAGATTGACAGGGACTGGAAACACCATATATTTT. This sequence encodes CASRLTGTGNTIYF. J is TRBJ1-3 and V is TRBV5-1; TRBD1 matches 7 bases. With 5 bases clipped from V and 2 bases from J, the junction kept 4 bases outside the gene matches. The CDR3 has 14 amino acids. Germline loops: CDR1 SGHRS, CDR2 YFSETQ.

This clonotype was recorded many times. The junction and the germline gene differ at one end; a read error may be behind it. The J gene is TRBJ1-6, the V gene TRBV6-5; tentatively, D is TRBD1 (6 bases). The CDR3 runs to 13 residues. Per germline, CDR1 MNHEY and CDR2 SVGAGI. Written as DNA, the CDR3 is TGTGCCAGCAGTTATCAGCGGACAGCCGCTTTTCGCTTT. Protein product: CASSYQRTAAFRF.

The sample holds many counts of this clonotype. The V call is TRBV7-2, the J call TRBJ1-1, with D perhaps TRBD1 (6 bases). Per germline, CDR1 SGHTA and CDR2 FQGNSA. V lost 5 bases and J 3 bases, leaving 16 bases between the germline ends. The CDR3 is made up of 15 amino acids. The CDR3 coding sequence is TGTGCCAGCAGCCCCAGGGGACAAGGGTACACTGAAGCTTTCTTT. Amino acids: CASSPRGQGYTEAFF.